These 27 T cell receptor beta chains were all obtained from the same sample, sequenced in a study of CD8+ T cells in alopecia areata. Extraction and reverse transcription of RNA yielded cDNA as the sequencing template. TCRdb's table, derived via immunoSEQ multiplex PCR, lists solely in-frame clones and lacks some. The sample includes around 210,000 clones, around three fifths of them seen just once. Material for sequencing was CD8+ T cells sorted from blood. The receptors originated from a human donor in good health.

The V and J genes are TRBV7-9 and TRBJ1-2; a possible D gene is TRBD1 (6 bases). CDR3 length: 17 amino acids. CDR1 is SEHNR, CDR2 FQNEAQ, per germline (reference sequence). With 5 bases removed from V and 2 bases from J, the gap between germline ends came to 21 bases. CDR3 amino acids: CASSQFPDSQLNYGYTF. CDR3 bases: TGTGCCAGCAGCCAATTCCCGGACAGCCAACTAAACTATGGCTACACCTTC.

The chain's CDR3 is CASSLASGTYNEQFF. The DNA of the CDR3 is TGTGCCAGCAGCTTAGCTAGCGGGACATACAATGAGCAGTTCTTC. The chain joins TRBV7-9 to TRBJ2-1; TRBD2 matches 8 bases. The germline CDR1 and CDR2 sequences are SEHNR and FQNEAQ (reference sequence). The CDR3 contains 15 residues. After removal of 0 bases from V and 4 bases from J, the junction contained 2 bases not matched to a gene.

V and J are TRBV12-5 and TRBJ2-7, with 8 bases matching TRBD1. The CDR3 is 15 residues long. Unmatched junction bases numbered 12, after V lost 5 bases and J lost 6 bases. Germline loops: CDR1 LGHNT, CDR2 FRNRAP. CDR3 in amino acids: CASGPPGQVTLEQYF. CDR3 DNA sequence: TGTGCTAGTGGTCCCCCGGGACAGGTAACCCTCGAGCAGTACTTC. Full variable domain (missing parts from reference TRBV12-5 and TRBJ2-7): DARVTQTPRHKVTEMGQEVTMRCQPILGHNTVFWYRQTMMQGLELLAYFRNRAPLDDSGMPKDRFSAEMPDATLATLKIQPSEPRDSAVYFCASGPPGQVTLEQYFGPGTRLTVT.

This chain joins TRBV2 and TRBJ1-1, with D unresolved. Germline V gene lookup returns CDR1 SNHLY and CDR2 FYNNEI. The CDR3 has 13 residues. Deletions cut 7 bases from V and 0 bases from J, with 9 bases between. CDR3 DNA sequence: TGTGCCAGCACCTACAGATTGAACACTGAAGCTTTCTTT. This translates into CASTYRLNTEAFF.

This rearrangement joins TRBV4-1 to TRBJ1-5; D is unclear. Between the trimmed V and J ends, which lost 1 base and 0 bases, there was a span of 4 bases. The CDR3 has 14 amino acids. Germline V lookup: CDR1 MGHRA, CDR2 YSYEKL. CDR3: CASSQADSNQPQHF. The CDR3, as DNA: TGCGCCAGCAGCCAAGCAGATAGCAATCAGCCCCAGCATTTT.

The chain couples TRBV13 to TRBJ1-5; 9 bases are shared with TRBD1. With V trimmed by 4 bases and J by 5 bases, 12 bases remained unmatched. The CDR3 has 17 amino acids. In germline, CDR1 is PRHDT, CDR2 FYEKMQ (reference sequence). CDR3 loop: CASSWGTGQLFYQPQHF. DNA of the CDR3: TGTGCCAGCAGCTGGGGGACAGGGCAGCTATTTTATCAGCCCCAGCATTTT.

The chain couples TRBV5-6 to TRBJ1-1, with D hard to call. The CDR3 is 12 amino acids. The V gene's germline CDR1 is SGHDT and CDR2 YYEEEE. V lost 3 bases and J 0 bases, leaving 3 bases between the germline ends. The CDR3 sequence: CASSYLNTEAFF. The CDR3 nucleotides read TGTGCCAGCAGCTATTTGAACACTGAAGCTTTCTTT.

This clone was seen more than once but under ten times. The CDR3 nucleotides read TGTGCCAGCAGTGAAGCCGACAACACAGATACGCAGTATTTT. This translates into CASSEADNTDTQYF. The chain is built from TRBV2 and TRBJ2-3, with D unclear. The CDR3 loop spans 14 amino acids. Germline V lookup: CDR1 SNHLY, CDR2 FYNNEI. The V gene lost 0 bases and the J gene lost 2 bases, with 6 bases spanning the gap.

A note on this clone: This same CDR3 is encoded by further DNA sequences in the sample. The rearrangement uses TRBV5-1 and TRBJ1-2; D is unclear. Germline CDR1 is SGHRS and CDR2 is YFSETQ. This CDR3 contains 12 residues. Trimming took 4 bases from V and 3 from J, leaving 7 bases between them. The CDR3 bases are TGCGCCAGCAGCCCCCCTGACTATGGCTACACCTTC. Its translation is CASSPPDYGYTF. Supplemented by reference TRBV5-1 and TRBJ1-2, the full variable domain reads KAGVTQTPRYLIKTRGQQVTLSCSPISGHRSVSWYQQTPGQGLQFLFEYFSETQRNKGNFPGRFSGRQFSNSRSEMNVSTLELGDSALYLCASSPPDYGYTFGSGTRLTVV.

The gene calls are TRBV4-1 and TRBJ2-3, with 10 bases matching TRBD2. This CDR3 is 16 amino acids long. V lost 4 bases and J lost 2; bases outside the gene matches: 6. The germline V gene encodes CDR1 MGHRA and CDR2 YSYEKL. The CDR3 here is CASSPAGTSATDTQYF. CDR3 sequence (DNA): TGCGCCAGCAGCCCAGCCGGGACTAGCGCCACAGATACGCAGTATTTT.

This chain connects TRBV27 to TRBJ2-1, with D hard to call. The germline V gene has CDR1 MNHEY and CDR2 SMNVEV (reference sequence). V lost 3 bases and J lost 11, with 14 bases in between. CDR3 length: 13 amino acids. The CDR3 region is CASSLGKGPKQFF. The CDR3 nucleotides read TGTGCCAGCAGTTTGGGTAAGGGCCCCAAGCAGTTCTTC.

This clone has more than one count but fewer than ten. The genes are TRBV7-9 and TRBJ2-5; D gene uncertain. The germline CDR1 and CDR2 sequences are SEHNR and FQNEAQ (reference sequence). Trimming left V 0 bases short and J 11 bases short, with 13 bases between. There are 13 residues in the CDR3. The CDR3 sequence is CASSLAAQAGQYF. The CDR3 coding sequence is TGTGCCAGCAGCTTAGCGGCCCAGGCCGGACAGTACTTC. Full variable domain (rest looked up from reference TRBV7-9 and TRBJ2-5): DTGVSQNPRHKITKRGQNVTFRCDPISEHNRLYWYRQTLGQGPEFLTYFQNEAQLEKSRLLSDRFSAERPKGSFSTLEIQRTEQGDSAMYLCASSLAAQAGQYFGPGTRLLVL.

This rearrangement joins TRBV7-2 to TRBJ2-5, with unresolved D. V was pared by 4 bases and J by 2 bases, with 14 bases between. The germline CDR1 and CDR2 sequences are SGHTA and FQGNSA. This CDR3 is 15 amino acids long. The CDR3 here is CASSYRGRPQETQYF. CDR3 sequence (DNA): TGTGCCAGCAGCTACCGAGGCCGCCCGCAAGAGACCCAGTACTTC.

This clone was found once. The CDR3 sequence is CASSQGAETISPLHF. The CDR3 nucleotides read TGCGCCAGCAGCCAAGGGGCAGAGACCATTTCACCCCTCCACTTT. The rearrangement joins TRBV4-1 to TRBJ1-6; no firm D call. The CDR3 spans 15 residues. Germline CDR1 MGHRA, CDR2 YSYEKL. V was shortened by 1 base and J by 9 bases, with 13 bases between the two germline ends.

This sequence joins TRBV4-1 and TRBJ2-5; 8 bases fit TRBD2. With 4 bases clipped from V and 4 bases from J, the junction kept 5 bases outside the gene matches. CDR1 is MGHRA, CDR2 YSYEKL, per germline. The CDR3 extends over 14 amino acids. As DNA, the CDR3 is TGCGCCAGCAGCCCTGTCAGCGGGGGAGAGACCCAGTACTTC. Translating it yields CASSPVSGGETQYF.

This chain joins TRBV9 and TRBJ1-6, with unresolved D. CDR1 is SGDLS, CDR2 YYNGEE, per germline. V lost 0 bases, J lost 8 bases, and 6 bases lay in between. The CDR3 has 13 amino acids. The CDR3 is CASSVDGDSPLHF. The CDR3 DNA is TGTGCCAGCAGCGTAGATGGGGATTCACCCCTCCACTTT.

This chain uses TRBV5-1 with TRBJ1-2; D is unresolved. There are 12 residues in the CDR3. The V gene lost 3 bases and the J gene lost 1 base, with 4 bases spanning the gap. Germline V gene data show CDR1 as SGHRS and CDR2 as YFSETQ. CDR3 DNA: TGCGCCAGCAGCTCAAGTAACTATGGCTACACCTTC. It specifies CASSSSNYGYTF.

The chain uses TRBV29-1 and TRBJ1-2; D uncertain. Germline V lookup: CDR1 SQVTM, CDR2 ANQGSEA. The CDR3 is 13 amino acids. V was cut by 5 bases and J by 1 base, with 11 bases left in between. CDR3 DNA: TGCAGCGTTAAGGACGGGTATAACTATGGCTACACCTTC. As protein: CSVKDGYNYGYTF.

The chain links TRBV4-2 to TRBJ2-7; the D is unclear. The CDR3 extends over 11 amino acids. V lost 5 bases to trimming and J lost 7 bases, with 9 bases between them. The germline CDR1 and CDR2 sequences are LGHNA and YNFKEQ. DNA of the CDR3: TGTGCCAGCAGCTCTGTAAGGGAGCAGTACTTC. Translation gives CASSSVREQYF.

The chain employs TRBV19 and TRBJ1-5; D is ambiguous. This CDR3 has 15 amino acids. Germline CDR1 LNHDA, CDR2 SQIVND (reference sequence). Deletions cut 2 bases from V and 0 bases from J, with 8 bases between. DNA for the CDR3: TGTGCCAGTAGTATATCCGGGATTAGCAATCAGCCCCAGCATTTT. This sequence encodes CASSISGISNQPQHF.

This clone showed up just a few times. The chain recombines TRBV29-1 with TRBJ2-2; tentatively, D is TRBD2 (6 bases). Germline lookup yields CDR1 SQVTM and CDR2 ANQGSEA. The CDR3 totals 12 residues. V shed 8 bases and J shed 7 bases, with 14 bases lying between them. The CDR3 region has the DNA TGCAGCACCCCAGCCGGGGGCGGGGAGCTGTTTTTT. Translating gives CSTPAGGGELFF.

The chain couples TRBV29-1 to TRBJ2-2; no clear D gene. This CDR3 contains 12 residues. In germline, CDR1 is SQVTM, CDR2 ANQGSEA. The ends were cut back, 5 bases at V and 5 bases at J, with 9 bases in the middle. CDR3 sequence reads: CSVPSLTGELFF. CDR3 sequence (DNA): TGCAGCGTTCCCTCACTAACCGGGGAGCTGTTTTTT.

The table lists this clone with a few counts. The chain has TRBV19 and TRBJ1-2; D possibly corresponds to TRBD1 (5 bases). Germline assignment: CDR1 LNHDA and CDR2 SQIVND (reference sequence). The CDR3 is 14 residues long. Deletions cut 6 bases from V and 4 bases from J, with 15 bases between. The CDR3 is CASSPGVGGYGYTF. CDR3 bases: TGTGCCAGTAGCCCCGGGGTCGGGGGCTATGGCTACACCTTC.

This clone was counted between two and nine times. This chain's CDR3 is CSHSGVRGEQYF. For the CDR3, the DNA is TGCAGCCACTCAGGGGTACGCGGCGAGCAGTACTTC. The rearrangement uses TRBV29-1 and TRBJ2-7, with a tentative D call TRBD1 (6 bases). The CDR3 runs to 12 residues. In germline, CDR1 is SQVTM, CDR2 ANQGSEA. Trimming removed 8 bases from V and 6 bases from J, with 17 bases in between.

The chain combines TRBV11-2 with TRBJ1-2, with a weak D call TRBD1 (6 bases). This CDR3 region has 14 residues. From germline, CDR1 is SGHAT and CDR2 FQNNGV. V was pared by 5 bases and J by 4 bases, with 14 bases between. This CDR3 reads CASSENRAGYGYTF. CDR3 nucleotide sequence: TGTGCCAGCAGCGAGAACAGGGCCGGCTATGGCTACACCTTC.

The chain employs TRBV25-1 and TRBJ1-6; D remains unclear. This CDR3 region has 16 residues. V lost 5 bases, J lost 8 bases, and 19 bases lay in between. Germline V gene data show CDR1 as MGHDK and CDR2 as SYGVNS. The CDR3 is CASSRRAGGVDSPLHF. Here the CDR3 DNA reads TGTGCCAGCAGTAGAAGAGCGGGCGGGGTGGATTCACCCCTCCACTTT.

This clone was seen a few times. The chain combines TRBV29-1 with TRBJ2-1; D might be TRBD1 or TRBD2, each matching 5 bases. Germline V CDR1 and CDR2: SQVTM, ANQGSEA. The CDR3 sequence is 13 residues long. V gave up 8 bases and J gave up 2 bases, with 13 bases separating them. CDR3 loop: CSTGPGPYNEQFF. The CDR3 DNA reads TGCAGCACCGGGCCGGGGCCCTACAATGAGCAGTTCTTC.